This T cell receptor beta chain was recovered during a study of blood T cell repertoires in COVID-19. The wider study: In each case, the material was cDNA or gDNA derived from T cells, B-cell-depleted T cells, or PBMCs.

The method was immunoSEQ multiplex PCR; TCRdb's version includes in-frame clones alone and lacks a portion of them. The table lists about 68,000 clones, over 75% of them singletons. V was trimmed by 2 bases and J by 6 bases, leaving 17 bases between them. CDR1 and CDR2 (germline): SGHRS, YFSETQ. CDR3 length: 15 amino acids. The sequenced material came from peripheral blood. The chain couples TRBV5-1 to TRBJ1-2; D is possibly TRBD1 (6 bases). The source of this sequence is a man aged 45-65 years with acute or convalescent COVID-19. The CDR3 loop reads CASSFQGKTSDGYTF. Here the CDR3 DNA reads TGCGCCAGCAGCTTCCAGGGGAAGACGTCGGATGGCTACACCTTC. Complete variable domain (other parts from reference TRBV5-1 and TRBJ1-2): KAGVTQTPRYLIKTRGQQVTLSCSPISGHRSVSWYQQTPGQGLQFLFEYFSETQRNKGNFPGRFSGRQFSNSRSEMNVSTLELGDSALYLCASSFQGKTSDGYTFGSGTRLTVV.